These 25 T cell receptor beta chains were sequenced from one sample in a study of shared clonotypes between healthy human individuals. Naive CD8 populations comprised CD45RO-negative cells positively selected for CCR7, excluding terminally differentiated effector memory CD45RA+ cells. Assay: immunoSEQ multiplex PCR; the TCRdb copy retains only in-frame clones and omits some. The sample holds millions of clones, over 85% seen once. The specimen was naive CD8+ T cells sorted from blood. The receptors come from a man younger than 35 in good health.

The chain combines TRBV9 with TRBJ2-1; 7 bases are a match to TRBD2. This CDR3 region has 16 residues. V shed 0 bases, J shed 6 bases, and the junction held 9 bases outside the gene matches. Germline lookup yields CDR1 SGDLS and CDR2 YYNGEE. CDR3 in DNA: TGTGCCAGCAGCGTAGGGGGAGCGGGACGACGCAATGAGCAGTTCTTC. It translates to CASSVGGAGRRNEQFF. Filled out from reference TRBV9 and TRBJ2-1, the complete variable domain reads DSGVTQTPKHLITATGQRVTLRCSPRSGDLSVYWYQQSLDQGLQFLIQYYNGEERAKGNILERFSAQQFPDLHSELNLSSLELGDSALYFCASSVGGAGRRNEQFFGPGTRLTVL.

The V gene is TRBV4-2, the J gene TRBJ2-3, with 8 bases that match TRBD2. Trimming removed 4 bases from V and 2 bases from J; junction bases left unmatched: 2. From germline, CDR1 is LGHNA and CDR2 YNFKEQ. The CDR3 extends over 14 amino acids. The CDR3 DNA reads TGTGCCAGCAGCCCAGCGGGGGCCACAGATACGCAGTATTTT. It is translated as CASSPAGATDTQYF.

The genes are TRBV6-5 and TRBJ2-7, with 7 bases fitting TRBD1. CDR1 is MNHEY, CDR2 SVGAGI, per germline. The CDR3 contains 14 residues. J was trimmed by 5 bases and V by 5 bases; bases with no gene match: 9. CDR3 nucleotides: TGTGCCAGCAGTCCCTTCAAGGGGGCGGACGAGCAGTACTTC. It is translated as CASSPFKGADEQYF.

The V call is TRBV9, the J call TRBJ2-7; a possible D gene is TRBD2 (6 bases). The CDR3 is 14 residues long. Germline-derived CDR1 and CDR2 are SGDLS and YYNGEE. The V end lost 3 bases, the J end lost 6 bases, and 16 bases lay between the germline ends. In DNA, the CDR3 is TGTGCCAGCAGCGAGGAGGGACGCTCTGGCGAGCAGTACTTC. As protein: CASSEEGRSGEQYF.

The chain has TRBV2 and TRBJ2-7; no firm D call. Trimming shortened V by 3 bases and J by 0 bases, and 6 bases separated the two germline ends. Germline CDR1 and CDR2: SNHLY and FYNNEI. The CDR3 is 13 amino acids. The CDR3 DNA reads as TGTGCCAGCAGTGATGCGCCCTCCTACGAGCAGTACTTC. Its protein is CASSDAPSYEQYF.

The V gene is TRBV7-6, the J gene TRBJ1-2; 10 bases map to TRBD1. The CDR3 sequence is 14 residues long. The trim removed 1 base at V and 11 bases at J, leaving 7 bases unmatched. Germline CDR1 reads SGHVS; CDR2 reads FNYEAQ. The CDR3, as DNA: TGTGCCAGCAGCTTAGTCCCTGGGACAGGGGAATACACCTTC. Encoded protein: CASSLVPGTGEYTF.

The CDR3 spells CASSPTPTQVFQETQYF. The CDR3 region has the DNA TGTGCCAGCAGTCCCACGCCAACACAGGTTTTCCAAGAGACCCAGTACTTC. The rearrangement uses TRBV25-1 and TRBJ2-5, with D perhaps TRBD1 (5 bases). CDR3 length equals 17 residues. Trimming removed 5 bases from V and 1 base from J, with 20 bases in between. The V gene's germline CDR1 is MGHDK and CDR2 SYGVNS.

The chain uses TRBV7-9 and TRBJ2-7; D is perhaps TRBD1 (6 bases). Germline-derived CDR1 and CDR2 are SEHNR and FQNEAQ (reference sequence). The CDR3 is made up of 15 amino acids. With 3 bases removed from V and 0 bases from J, the gap between germline ends came to 12 bases. The CDR3 DNA follows: TGTGCCAGCAGCTTTCCCCAGGGGCGCTCCTACGAGCAGTACTTC. Translated: CASSFPQGRSYEQYF. Based on the CDR3 plus reference TRBV7-9 and TRBJ2-7, the full variable domain is DTGVSQNPRHKITKRGQNVTFRCDPISEHNRLYWYRQTLGQGPEFLTYFQNEAQLEKSRLLSDRFSAERPKGSFSTLEIQRTEQGDSAMYLCASSFPQGRSYEQYFGPGTRLTVT.

Only a few counts were recorded for this clone. The same CDR3 is also encoded by other DNA sequences in this sample. The gene calls are TRBV11-2 and TRBJ2-7; TRBD1 matches at 11 bases. Germline-derived CDR1 and CDR2 are SGHAT and FQNNGV. The CDR3 has 14 residues. V dropped 3 bases and J dropped 3; count of bases not matched to a gene: 1. CDR3 region: CASSLGTGGYEQYF. The CDR3, as DNA: TGTGCCAGCAGCTTGGGGACAGGGGGCTACGAGCAGTACTTC.

The V gene is TRBV6-6, the J gene TRBJ2-1; D ambiguous. CDR1 is MNHNY and CDR2 is SVGAGI in the germline V gene (reference sequence). CDR3 length: 15 residues. Deletions cut 7 bases from V and 2 bases from J, with 15 bases between. The CDR3 sequence is CASTLLLAAYNEQFF. CDR3 coding DNA: TGTGCCAGCACCCTTCTGTTGGCAGCCTACAATGAGCAGTTCTTC.

In this sample, this clone turned up a few times. This chain connects TRBV7-9 to TRBJ1-2; tentative D call: TRBD1 (5 bases). The germline V gene has CDR1 SEHNR and CDR2 FQNEAQ (reference sequence). This CDR3 has 13 residues. The V end was cut by 2 bases, the J end by 7 bases, with 11 bases between. The CDR3: CASSLSGEAGYTF. DNA of the CDR3: TGTGCCAGCAGCTTATCGGGGGAAGCTGGCTACACCTTC.

The chain links TRBV27 to TRBJ2-1; D not certain. From germline, CDR1 is MNHEY and CDR2 SMNVEV (reference sequence). The CDR3 length is 15 residues. Trimming took off 8 bases at V and 8 bases at J, with 22 bases between the two ends. The CDR3 DNA follows: TGTGCCAGCTCTACGTCGGGCTCGGACGTCTATGAGCAGTTCTTC. Its protein product is CASSTSGSDVYEQFF.

The V gene is TRBV30, the J gene TRBJ2-3, with D unresolved. Looked up from germline, CDR1 is GTSNPN and CDR2 is SVGIG (reference sequence). The V end was cut by 0 bases, the J end by 6 bases, with 13 bases between. CDR3 length: 14 residues. CDR3 DNA sequence: TGTGCCTGGAGTGTTGGTGAGAACGGGGATACGCAGTATTTT. Its protein is CAWSVGENGDTQYF.

This clone came up once. The rearrangement uses TRBV7-9 and TRBJ2-5; 10 nucleotides agree with TRBD1. CDR1 SEHNR and CDR2 FQNEAQ come from the germline V gene (reference sequence). This CDR3 has 14 residues. The V gene end was trimmed by 5 bases and the J gene end by 2 bases; junction bases not matched to a gene: 2. This chain's CDR3 is CASSGDRGQETQYF. The CDR3 nucleotides are TGTGCCAGCAGCGGGGACAGGGGTCAAGAGACCCAGTACTTC.

This chain connects TRBV15 to TRBJ2-3; no clear D gene. Germline loops: CDR1 LNHNV, CDR2 YYDKDF (reference sequence). V was clipped by 4 bases and J by 4 bases, with 12 bases between them. The CDR3 contains 14 residues. The CDR3, as DNA: TGTGCCACCAGCAAAATAGGGTCGGCAGATACGCAGTATTTT. Residues: CATSKIGSADTQYF.

This clone was counted a few times. This rearrangement joins TRBV29-1 to TRBJ2-7; D may match TRBD1 or TRBD2 (5 bases each). From germline, CDR1 is SQVTM and CDR2 ANQGSEA. V was trimmed by 4 bases and J by 4 bases, leaving 8 bases between them. The CDR3 runs 11 residues. As DNA, the CDR3 is TGCAGCGTTGTTTGGGGGTACGAGCAGTACTTC. It translates to CSVVWGYEQYF.

As to this clone: In the same sample, other DNA sequences code for this CDR3. The chain has TRBV5-1 and TRBJ1-2; a weak D match, TRBD1 (5 bases). The germline CDR1 and CDR2 sequences are SGHRS and YFSETQ. V was trimmed by 0 bases and J by 5 bases, leaving 11 bases between them. The CDR3 has 14 residues. CDR3 protein: CASSLEGPLYGYTF. Here the CDR3 DNA reads TGCGCCAGCAGCTTGGAGGGGCCCCTATATGGCTACACCTTC.

The chain employs TRBV7-8 and TRBJ1-5; 9 bases line up with TRBD1. In germline, CDR1 is SGHVS, CDR2 FQNEAQ. The CDR3 runs to 15 residues. V shed 5 bases and J 6 bases; nucleotides not matched to a gene: 8. DNA of the CDR3: TGTGCCAGCAGCGGGGGACAGGGAGGGGGTCAGCCCCAGCATTTT. This sequence encodes CASSGGQGGGQPQHF.

The V and J genes are TRBV28 and TRBJ1-4, with D perhaps TRBD1 (5 bases). The CDR3 totals 15 residues. V lost 8 bases, J lost 3 bases, and 16 bases lay in between. The germline V gene encodes CDR1 MDHEN and CDR2 SYDVKM. CDR3 DNA: TGTGCCAGCGGGGGACGTTCCAGCCCTAATGAAAAACTGTTTTTT. Amino acid sequence: CASGGRSSPNEKLFF.

With respect to this clone: A junction end diverges from the germline sequence, so it may reflect a read error. The sample contains more than one DNA sequence encoding this CDR3. This chain links TRBV5-4 with TRBJ1-6; D ambiguous. Germline V CDR1 and CDR2: SGHNT, YYREEE (reference sequence). The CDR3 loop spans 18 amino acids. The CDR3 loop is CASSLHLTGRGSNSPLHF. CDR3 in DNA: TGCGCCAGCAGTCTTCACCTCACCGGTCGCGGGTCAAATTCACCCCTCCACTTT.

This chain connects TRBV7-9 to TRBJ1-3, with D unresolved. Germline V gene data show CDR1 as SEHNR and CDR2 as FQNEAQ (reference sequence). V gave up 3 bases and J gave up 4 bases, with 16 bases separating them. The CDR3 runs 16 residues. This chain's CDR3 is CASSLAILTTGNTIYF. The CDR3 nucleotides are TGTGCCAGCAGCTTGGCAATTTTGACAACAGGAAACACCATATATTTT.

The chain combines TRBV6-5 with TRBJ1-1; D is possibly TRBD1 (5 bases). V was trimmed by 6 bases and J by 3 bases, leaving 14 bases between them. This CDR3 contains 14 residues. Germline assignment: CDR1 MNHEY and CDR2 SVGAGI. The CDR3 sequence is CASSQERQYTEAFF. The CDR3 nucleotides read TGTGCCAGCAGCCAAGAAAGACAGTACACTGAAGCTTTCTTT.

Turning to this clone: Different DNA sequences within this sample yield the same CDR3. This chain joins TRBV27 and TRBJ2-7; no definite D call. The V end lost 5 bases, the J end lost 7 bases, and 12 bases lay between the germline ends. The germline gives CDR1 MNHEY, CDR2 SMNVEV (reference sequence). The CDR3 loop spans 12 amino acids. The CDR3 region has the DNA TGTGCCAGCAGTAATCGCGGCTATGAGCAGTACTTC. Residues: CASSNRGYEQYF.

This clone came up once. The chain links TRBV27 to TRBJ2-1; 8 positions agree with TRBD1. Germline V gives CDR1 MNHEY, CDR2 SMNVEV (reference sequence). Trimming cost V 4 bases and J 4 bases; bases outside gene matches: 6. The CDR3 totals 15 residues. The CDR3 DNA sequence: TGTGCCAGCAGTTCACTAGGACAGGGTTACAATGAGCAGTTCTTC. Encoded protein: CASSSLGQGYNEQFF.

The chain carries TRBV13 and TRBJ2-7; 10 bases align to TRBD1. This CDR3 has 15 residues. J was trimmed by 3 bases and V by 2 bases; bases with no gene match: 4. Germline V gives CDR1 PRHDT, CDR2 FYEKMQ (reference sequence). The CDR3 region is CASSLIRDRGYEQYF. In DNA form, the CDR3 reads TGTGCCAGCAGCTTAATCCGGGACAGGGGCTACGAGCAGTACTTC. Complete variable domain (other parts from reference TRBV13 and TRBJ2-7): AAGVIQSPRHLIKEKRETATLKCYPIPRHDTVYWYQQGPGQDPQFLISFYEKMQSDKGSIPDRFSAQQFSDYHSELNMSSLELGDSALYFCASSLIRDRGYEQYFGPGTRLTVT.